This T cell receptor (beta chain) was retrieved from a study of T cell responses to AZD1222 COVID-19 vaccine. Clones were sequenced by immunoSEQ multiplex PCR, and TCRdb holds only the in-frame ones, with some missing. The repertoire includes over 50,000 clones, around 80% of them detected once, and 5% sits in the top ten. CDR3 length: 18 amino acids. V trimming: 3 bases; J trimming: 3 bases; junction bases outside the gene matches: 14. Germline CDR1 is SGHRS and CDR2 is YFSETQ. Comment on this clone: What it recognizes is unknown.

General study findings and limits: Just five or six AZD1222 recipients tested seropositive at baseline.

The input for sequencing was peripheral blood, taken 28 days after the second AZD1222 dose. The chain is built from TRBV5-1 and TRBJ1-2, with TRBD1 matching 10 bases. The sequence came from an adult who received the AZD1222 COVID-19 vaccine. The CDR3 sequence is CASSSRSDGQGGYYGYTF. CDR3 coding DNA: TGCGCCAGCAGCTCACGATCTGATGGACAGGGGGGATACTATGGCTACACCTTC.